Sequencing of this T cell receptor beta chain was carried out in a study of identical twins. Study conclusions and caveats: Partly confounded zero-insertion analyses could result from invariant MAIT and iNKT cells. Memory repertoires showed no such pattern, whereas abundant cord blood beta clonotypes carried fewer insertions. Alpha sequences out of frame and shared by twins had excess low generation probability.

There are many counts of this clonotype. Antigen: not known. Germline V gene lookup returns CDR1 MGHDK and CDR2 SYGVNS. V gave up 8 bases and J gave up 5 bases; unmatched junction bases: 6. CDR3 length: 13 residues. With template switching, a universal primer site was added, and the cDNA carried unique molecular identifiers. Via MiXCR, TCRdb re-called the 5' RACE reads, giving one row per CDR3 protein. The sample has under 350,000 distinct CDR3 sequences; over 8.5% are singletons. The same sample was also studied in work on yellow fever vaccine responses in identical twins.

The sequence was collected from a woman between 18 and 30 years old in good health. What was sequenced was CD8+ T cells sorted from blood. V gene TRBV25-1 combines with J gene TRBJ2-4; 7 bases match TRBD1. The DNA for the CDR3 is TGTGCCAGCGGCGCCGACAGGGAAAACATTCAGTACTTC. Its protein product is CASGADRENIQYF. Combining the CDR3 with reference TRBV25-1 and TRBJ2-4 gives the whole variable domain EADIYQTPRYLVIGTGKKITLECSQTMGHDKMYWYQQDPGMELHLIHYSYGVNSTEKGDLSSESTVSRIRTEHFPLTLESARPSHTSQYLCASGADRENIQYFGAGTRLSVL.